This record concerns one T cell receptor beta chain sequence. These data originate in a study of T cell changes during pregnancy in multiple sclerosis. The CDR3 contains 15 residues. Losses at the gene ends were 3 bases for V and 0 bases for J; bases not matched to a gene: 5. Germline V gene data show CDR1 as MGHRA and CDR2 as YSYEKL. The method was immunoSEQ multiplex PCR; TCRdb's version includes in-frame clones alone and lacks a portion of them. The sample lists 50,000 or so clones, 93% seen once, with under 2% in the top ten. This sequence joins TRBV4-1 and TRBJ2-7, with 7 nucleotides matching TRBD2. The receptor was isolated from a female donor with multiple sclerosis, enrolled in a pregnancy study. Sequences were derived from peripheral blood, sampled in the second trimester of pregnancy. In DNA, the CDR3 is TGCGCCAGCAGCCACGAAGCGGGGATCTCCTACGAGCAGTACTTC. Protein: CASSHEAGISYEQYF.